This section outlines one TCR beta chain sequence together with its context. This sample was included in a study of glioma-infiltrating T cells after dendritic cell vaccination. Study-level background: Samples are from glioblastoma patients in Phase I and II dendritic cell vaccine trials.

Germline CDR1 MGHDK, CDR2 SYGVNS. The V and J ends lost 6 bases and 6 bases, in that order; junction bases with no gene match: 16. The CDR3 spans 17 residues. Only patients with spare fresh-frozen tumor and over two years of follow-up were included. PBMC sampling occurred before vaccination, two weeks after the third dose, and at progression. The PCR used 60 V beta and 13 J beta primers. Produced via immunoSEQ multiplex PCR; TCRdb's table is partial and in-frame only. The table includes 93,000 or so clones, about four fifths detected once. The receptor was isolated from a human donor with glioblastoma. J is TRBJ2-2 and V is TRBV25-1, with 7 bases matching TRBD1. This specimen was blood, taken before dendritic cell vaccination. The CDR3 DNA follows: TGTGCCAGCAGCCCATCGGGACAGTTTAATAGCCCCGGGGAGCTGTTTTTT. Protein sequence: CASSPSGQFNSPGELFF.